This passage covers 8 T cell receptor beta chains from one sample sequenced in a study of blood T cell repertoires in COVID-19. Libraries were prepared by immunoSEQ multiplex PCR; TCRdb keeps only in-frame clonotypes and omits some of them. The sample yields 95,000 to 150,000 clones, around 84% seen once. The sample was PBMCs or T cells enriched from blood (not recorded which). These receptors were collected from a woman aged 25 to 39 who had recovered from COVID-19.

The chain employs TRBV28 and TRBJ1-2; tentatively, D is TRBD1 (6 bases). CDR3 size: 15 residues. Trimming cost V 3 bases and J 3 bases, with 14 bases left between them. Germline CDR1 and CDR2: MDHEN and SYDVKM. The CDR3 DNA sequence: TGTGCCAGCAGTTTTACAGGGACGTACGACTATGGCTACACCTTC. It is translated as CASSFTGTYDYGYTF.

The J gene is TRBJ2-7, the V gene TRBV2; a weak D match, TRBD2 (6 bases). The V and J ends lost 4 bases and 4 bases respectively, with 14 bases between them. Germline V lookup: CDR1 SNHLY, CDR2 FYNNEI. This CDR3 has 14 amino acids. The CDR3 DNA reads TGTGCCAGCAGTGCAGGTAAACTAGCATACGAGCAGTACTTC. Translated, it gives CASSAGKLAYEQYF.

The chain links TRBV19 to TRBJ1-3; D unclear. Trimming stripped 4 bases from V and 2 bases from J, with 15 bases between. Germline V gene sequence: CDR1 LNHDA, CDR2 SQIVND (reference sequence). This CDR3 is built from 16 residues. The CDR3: CASSKPAGAAGNTIYF. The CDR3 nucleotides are TGTGCCAGTAGTAAGCCCGCAGGAGCGGCTGGAAACACCATATATTTT.

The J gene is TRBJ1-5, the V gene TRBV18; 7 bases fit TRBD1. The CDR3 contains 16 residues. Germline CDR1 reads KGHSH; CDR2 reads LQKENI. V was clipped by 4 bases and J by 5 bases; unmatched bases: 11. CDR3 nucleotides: TGTGCCAGCTCACTCGAGACAGGGCGAAGGGATCAGCCCCAGCATTTT. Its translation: CASSLETGRRDQPQHF.

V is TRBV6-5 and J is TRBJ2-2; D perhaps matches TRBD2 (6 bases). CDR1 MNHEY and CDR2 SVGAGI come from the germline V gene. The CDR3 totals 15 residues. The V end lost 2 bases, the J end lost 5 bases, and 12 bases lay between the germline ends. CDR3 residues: CASSYRGAGTGELFF. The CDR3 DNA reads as TGTGCCAGCAGTTACCGAGGGGCGGGGACCGGGGAGCTGTTTTTT.

The chain's CDR3 is CAWSVPAQVTDTQYF. DNA for the CDR3: TGTGCCTGGAGTGTACCCGCTCAGGTCACAGATACGCAGTATTTT. This chain joins TRBV30 and TRBJ2-3, with unresolved D. V gave up 0 bases and J gave up 2 bases, with 12 bases separating them. This CDR3 spans 15 amino acids. Germline loops: CDR1 GTSNPN, CDR2 SVGIG (reference sequence).

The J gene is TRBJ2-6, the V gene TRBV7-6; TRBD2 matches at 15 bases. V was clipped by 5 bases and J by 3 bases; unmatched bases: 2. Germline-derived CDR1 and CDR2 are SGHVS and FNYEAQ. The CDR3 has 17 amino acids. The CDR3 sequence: CASSLGLAGGGANVLTF. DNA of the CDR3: TGTGCCAGCAGCCTGGGACTAGCGGGAGGTGGGGCCAACGTCCTGACTTTC.

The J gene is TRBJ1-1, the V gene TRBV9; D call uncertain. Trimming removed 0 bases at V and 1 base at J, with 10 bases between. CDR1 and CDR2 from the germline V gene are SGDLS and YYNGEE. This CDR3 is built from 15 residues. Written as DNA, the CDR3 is TGTGCCAGCAGCGTAGTGGGTAGAGGGAACACTGAAGCTTTCTTT. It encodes CASSVVGRGNTEAFF.